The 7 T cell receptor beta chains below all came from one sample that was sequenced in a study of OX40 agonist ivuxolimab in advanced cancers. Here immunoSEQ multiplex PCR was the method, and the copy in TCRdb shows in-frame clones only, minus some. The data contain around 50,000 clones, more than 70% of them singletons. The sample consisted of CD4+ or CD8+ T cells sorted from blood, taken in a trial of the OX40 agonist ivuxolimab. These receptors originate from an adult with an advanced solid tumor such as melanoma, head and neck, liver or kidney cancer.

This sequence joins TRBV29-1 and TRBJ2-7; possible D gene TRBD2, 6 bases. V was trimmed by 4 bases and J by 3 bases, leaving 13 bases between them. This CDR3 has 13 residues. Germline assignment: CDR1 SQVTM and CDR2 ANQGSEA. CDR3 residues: CSVAKSEGYEQYF. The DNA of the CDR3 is TGCAGCGTTGCAAAGTCGGAGGGCTACGAGCAGTACTTC.

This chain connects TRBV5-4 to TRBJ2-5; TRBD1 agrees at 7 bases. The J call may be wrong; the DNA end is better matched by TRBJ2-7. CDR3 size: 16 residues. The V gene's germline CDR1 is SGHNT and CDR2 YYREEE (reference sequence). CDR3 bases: TGTGCCAGCAGTCTTGGGAGACGACAGGGACCTGACGAGCAGTACTTC. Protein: CASSLGRRQGPDEQYF.

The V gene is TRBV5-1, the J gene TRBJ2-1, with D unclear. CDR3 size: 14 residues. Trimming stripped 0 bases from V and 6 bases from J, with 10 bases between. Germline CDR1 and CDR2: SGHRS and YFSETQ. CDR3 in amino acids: CASSLVHPRNEQFF. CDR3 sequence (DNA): TGCGCCAGCAGCTTGGTACATCCCCGCAATGAGCAGTTCTTC. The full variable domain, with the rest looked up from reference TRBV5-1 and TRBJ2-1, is KAGVTQTPRYLIKTRGQQVTLSCSPISGHRSVSWYQQTPGQGLQFLFEYFSETQRNKGNFPGRFSGRQFSNSRSEMNVSTLELGDSALYLCASSLVHPRNEQFFGPGTRLTVL.

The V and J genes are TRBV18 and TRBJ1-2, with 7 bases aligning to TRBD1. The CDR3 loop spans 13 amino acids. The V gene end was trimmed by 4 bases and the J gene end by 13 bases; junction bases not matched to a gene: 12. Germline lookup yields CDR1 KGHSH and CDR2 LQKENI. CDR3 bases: TGTGCCAGCTCACTCTTAAAAGGGACAGATGGCACCTTC. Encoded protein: CASSLLKGTDGTF.

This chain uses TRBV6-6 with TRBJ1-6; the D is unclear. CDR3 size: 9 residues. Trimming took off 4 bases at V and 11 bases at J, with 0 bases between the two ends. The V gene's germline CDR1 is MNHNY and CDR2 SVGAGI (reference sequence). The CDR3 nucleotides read TGTGCCAGCAGTTCACCCCTCCACTTT. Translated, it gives CASSSPLHF.

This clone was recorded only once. In DNA form, the CDR3 reads TGTGCCAGCAGTCCCCGACAGGATTTCTCCTACAATGAGCAGTTCTTC. As protein: CASSPRQDFSYNEQFF. J is TRBJ2-1 and V is TRBV27; possibly TRBD1 for D (6 bases). Trimming shortened V by 5 bases and J by 0 bases, and 14 bases separated the two germline ends. The germline V gene encodes CDR1 MNHEY and CDR2 SMNVEV (reference sequence). The CDR3 has 16 amino acids.

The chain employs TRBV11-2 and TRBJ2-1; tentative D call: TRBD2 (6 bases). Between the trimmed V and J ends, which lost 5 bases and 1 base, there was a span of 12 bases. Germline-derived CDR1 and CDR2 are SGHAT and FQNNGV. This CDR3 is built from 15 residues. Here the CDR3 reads CASSQTSSSYNEQFF. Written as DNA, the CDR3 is TGTGCCAGCAGCCAGACTAGTTCGTCCTACAATGAGCAGTTCTTC. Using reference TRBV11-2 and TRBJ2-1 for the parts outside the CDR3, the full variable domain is EAGVAQSPRYKIIEKRQSVAFWCNPISGHATLYWYQQILGQGPKLLIQFQNNGVVDDSQLPKDRFSAERLKGVDSTLKIQPAKLEDSAVYLCASSQTSSSYNEQFFGPGTRLTVL.